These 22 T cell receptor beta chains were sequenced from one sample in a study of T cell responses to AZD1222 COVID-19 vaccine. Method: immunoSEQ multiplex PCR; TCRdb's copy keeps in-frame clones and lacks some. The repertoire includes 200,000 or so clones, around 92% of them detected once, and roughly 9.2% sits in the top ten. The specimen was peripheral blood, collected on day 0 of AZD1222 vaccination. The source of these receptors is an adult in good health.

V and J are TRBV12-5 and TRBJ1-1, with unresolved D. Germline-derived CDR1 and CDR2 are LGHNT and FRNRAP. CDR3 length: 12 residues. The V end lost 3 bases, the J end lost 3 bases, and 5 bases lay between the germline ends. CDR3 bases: TGTGCTAGTGGTTTAACCTACACTGAAGCTTTCTTT. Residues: CASGLTYTEAFF. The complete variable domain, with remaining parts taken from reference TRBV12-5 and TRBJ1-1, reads DARVTQTPRHKVTEMGQEVTMRCQPILGHNTVFWYRQTMMQGLELLAYFRNRAPLDDSGMPKDRFSAEMPDATLATLKIQPSEPRDSAVYFCASGLTYTEAFFGQGTRLTVV.

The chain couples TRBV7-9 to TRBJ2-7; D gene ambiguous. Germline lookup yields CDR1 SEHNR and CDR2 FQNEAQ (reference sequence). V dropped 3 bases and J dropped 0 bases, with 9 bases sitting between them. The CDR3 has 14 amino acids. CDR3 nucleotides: TGTGCCAGCAGCTTGCTGAGGAGCTCCTACGAGCAGTACTTC. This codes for CASSLLRSSYEQYF.

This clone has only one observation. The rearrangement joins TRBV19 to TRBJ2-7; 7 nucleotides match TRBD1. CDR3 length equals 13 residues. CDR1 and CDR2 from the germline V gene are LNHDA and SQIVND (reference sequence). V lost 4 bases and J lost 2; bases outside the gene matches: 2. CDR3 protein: CASSTTGAYEQYF. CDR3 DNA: TGTGCCAGTAGTACTACAGGGGCCTACGAGCAGTACTTC.

The CDR3 DNA is TGTGCCAGCAGTTTAAGAATTGAGGTCTCCTACGAGCAGTACTTC. Translating it yields CASSLRIEVSYEQYF. The chain has TRBV28 and TRBJ2-7; D remains ambiguous. V gave up 2 bases and J gave up 0 bases, with 11 bases separating them. CDR3 length: 15 amino acids. Germline V gives CDR1 MDHEN, CDR2 SYDVKM.

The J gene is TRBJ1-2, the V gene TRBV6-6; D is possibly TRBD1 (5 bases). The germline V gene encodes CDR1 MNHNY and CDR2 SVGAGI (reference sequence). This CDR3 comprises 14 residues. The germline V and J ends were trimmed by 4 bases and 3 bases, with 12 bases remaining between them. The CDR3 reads CASSFQGGDYGYTF. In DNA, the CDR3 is TGTGCCAGCAGTTTCCAGGGAGGAGACTATGGCTACACCTTC.

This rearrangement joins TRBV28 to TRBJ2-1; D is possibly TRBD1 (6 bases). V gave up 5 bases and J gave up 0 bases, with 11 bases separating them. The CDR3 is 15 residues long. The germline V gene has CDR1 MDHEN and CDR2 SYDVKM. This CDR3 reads CASSETGSSYNEQFF. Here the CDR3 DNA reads TGTGCCAGCAGTGAGACAGGAAGCTCCTACAATGAGCAGTTCTTC.

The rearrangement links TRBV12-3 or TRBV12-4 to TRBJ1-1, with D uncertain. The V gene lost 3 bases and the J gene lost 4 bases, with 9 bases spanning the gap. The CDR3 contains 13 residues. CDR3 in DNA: TGTGCCAGCAGTTTTCCAGGCGTCACTGAAGCTTTCTTT. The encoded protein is CASSFPGVTEAFF.

The CDR3 nucleotides are TGTGCCAGCAGCTCGATGTGGGGACAGGGGCTAGAGACCCAGTACTTC. Translated, it gives CASSSMWGQGLETQYF. The V and J genes are TRBV7-2 and TRBJ2-5, with 10 bases fitting TRBD1. Germline V CDR1 and CDR2: SGHTA, FQGNSA. The CDR3 totals 16 residues. Trimming took 4 bases from V and 4 from J; bases not matched to a gene: 9.

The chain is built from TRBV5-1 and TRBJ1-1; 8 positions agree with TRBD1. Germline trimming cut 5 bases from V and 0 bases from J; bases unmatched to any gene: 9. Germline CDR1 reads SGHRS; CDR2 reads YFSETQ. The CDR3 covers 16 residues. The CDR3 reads CASRNDRGPMNTEAFF. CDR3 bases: TGCGCCAGCAGAAATGACAGGGGCCCTATGAACACTGAAGCTTTCTTT.

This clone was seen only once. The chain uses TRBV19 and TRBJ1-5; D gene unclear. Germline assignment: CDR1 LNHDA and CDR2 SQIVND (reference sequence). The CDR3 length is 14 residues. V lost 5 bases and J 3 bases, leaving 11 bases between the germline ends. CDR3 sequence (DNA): TGTGCCAGTAGTCCCCCGAGATTCAATCAGCCCCAGCATTTT. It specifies CASSPPRFNQPQHF.

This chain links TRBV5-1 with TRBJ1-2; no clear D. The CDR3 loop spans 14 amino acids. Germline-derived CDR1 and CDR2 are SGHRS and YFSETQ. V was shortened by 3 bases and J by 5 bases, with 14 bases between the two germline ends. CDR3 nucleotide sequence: TGCGCCAGCAGCTCGGAGTATCGGGCTTATGGCTACACCTTC. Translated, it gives CASSSEYRAYGYTF.

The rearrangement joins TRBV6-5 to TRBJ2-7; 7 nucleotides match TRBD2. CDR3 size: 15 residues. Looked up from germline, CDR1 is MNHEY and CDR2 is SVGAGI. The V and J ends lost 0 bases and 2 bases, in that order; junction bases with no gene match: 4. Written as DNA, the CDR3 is TGTGCCAGCAGTTACTCATCTCTAGCGGCCTACGAGCAGTACTTC. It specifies CASSYSSLAAYEQYF.

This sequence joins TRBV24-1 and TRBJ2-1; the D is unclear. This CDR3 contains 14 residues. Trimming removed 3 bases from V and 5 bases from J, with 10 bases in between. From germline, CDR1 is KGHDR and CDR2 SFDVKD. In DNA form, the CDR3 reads TGTGCCACCAGTGATGAAACTCGGGACAATGAGCAGTTCTTC. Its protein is CATSDETRDNEQFF.

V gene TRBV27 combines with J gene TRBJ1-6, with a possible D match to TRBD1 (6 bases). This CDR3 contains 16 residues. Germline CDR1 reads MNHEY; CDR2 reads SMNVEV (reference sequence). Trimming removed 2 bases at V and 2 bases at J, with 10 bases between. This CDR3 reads CASSLTQGTYNSPLHF. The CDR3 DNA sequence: TGTGCCAGCAGTTTAACACAGGGCACCTATAATTCACCCCTCCACTTT.

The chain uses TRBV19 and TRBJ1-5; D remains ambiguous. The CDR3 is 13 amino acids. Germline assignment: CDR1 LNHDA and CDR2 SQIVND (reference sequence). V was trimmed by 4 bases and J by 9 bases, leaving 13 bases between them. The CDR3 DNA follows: TGTGCCAGTAGTACAACCCAGGTGCGGCCCCAGCATTTT. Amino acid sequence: CASSTTQVRPQHF.

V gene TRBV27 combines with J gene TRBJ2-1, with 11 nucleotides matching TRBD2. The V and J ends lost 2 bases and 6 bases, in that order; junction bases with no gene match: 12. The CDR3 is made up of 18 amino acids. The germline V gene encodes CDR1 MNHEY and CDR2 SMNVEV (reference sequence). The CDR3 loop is CASSLRGVAGGNTNEQFF. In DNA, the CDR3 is TGTGCCAGCAGTTTAAGGGGCGTAGCGGGAGGGAACACCAATGAGCAGTTCTTC.

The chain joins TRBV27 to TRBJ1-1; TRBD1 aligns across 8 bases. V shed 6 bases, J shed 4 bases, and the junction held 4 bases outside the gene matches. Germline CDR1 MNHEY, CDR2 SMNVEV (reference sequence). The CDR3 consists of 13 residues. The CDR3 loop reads CASSRGLGTEAFF. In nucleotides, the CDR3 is TGTGCCAGCAGCAGGGGGCTCGGCACTGAAGCTTTCTTT.

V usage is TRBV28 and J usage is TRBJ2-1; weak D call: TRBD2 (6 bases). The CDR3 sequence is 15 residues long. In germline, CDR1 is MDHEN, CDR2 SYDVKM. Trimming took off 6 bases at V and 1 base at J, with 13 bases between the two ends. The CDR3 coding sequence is TGTGCCAGCAGGTTAATGACTAGATCCTACAATGAGCAGTTCTTC. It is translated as CASRLMTRSYNEQFF.

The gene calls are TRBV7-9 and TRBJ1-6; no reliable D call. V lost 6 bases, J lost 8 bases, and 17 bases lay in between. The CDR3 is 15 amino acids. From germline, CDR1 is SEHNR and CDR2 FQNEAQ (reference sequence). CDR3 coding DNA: TGTGCCAGCAGGCCCATTATCTCTGGGGATTCACCCCTCCACTTT. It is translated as CASRPIISGDSPLHF.

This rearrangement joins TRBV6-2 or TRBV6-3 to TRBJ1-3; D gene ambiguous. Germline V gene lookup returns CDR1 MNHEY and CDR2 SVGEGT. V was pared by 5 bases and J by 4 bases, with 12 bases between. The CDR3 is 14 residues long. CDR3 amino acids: CASSNEGSGNTIYF. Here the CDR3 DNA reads TGTGCCAGCAGTAACGAGGGCTCAGGAAACACCATATATTTT.

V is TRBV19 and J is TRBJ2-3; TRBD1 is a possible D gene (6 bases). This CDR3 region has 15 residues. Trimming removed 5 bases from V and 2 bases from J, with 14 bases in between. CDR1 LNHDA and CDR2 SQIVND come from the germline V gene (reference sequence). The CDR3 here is CASSEYRVSTDTQYF. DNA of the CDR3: TGTGCCAGTAGTGAATACAGGGTATCCACAGATACGCAGTATTTT.

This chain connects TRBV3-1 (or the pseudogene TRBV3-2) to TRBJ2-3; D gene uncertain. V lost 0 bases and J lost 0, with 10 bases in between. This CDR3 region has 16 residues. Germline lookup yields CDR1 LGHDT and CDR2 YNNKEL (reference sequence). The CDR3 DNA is TGTGCCAGCAGCCAAGATCGAGGCCCTAGCACAGATACGCAGTATTTT. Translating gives CASSQDRGPSTDTQYF.